This T cell receptor (beta chain) was sequenced during a study of blood T cell repertoires in COVID-19 (dated by TCRdb to between 2020 and 2021). Looking at the study overall: Collaborator samples came from the United States, Italy and Spain and covered acute and convalescent phases of COVID-19. Where HLA class I and class II types were available, the types were taken from metadata supplied by the sample provider, not from assay-based typing. A freely available public database, intended as a resource for researchers studying the immune response to SARS-CoV-2, is where the repertoires were released. The material from the prospective study consisted of cDNA or gDNA derived from T cells, B-cell-depleted T cells, or PBMCs. The sample metadata nearly always contained a de-identified subject ID, COVID-19 status, age in years and sex. The dataset comprised deeply sampled blood TCRbeta repertoires from subjects exposed to, actively infected with, or recovered from COVID-19. The samples were drawn from the first 160 participants of the ongoing ImmuneRACE study and from about 1,200 subjects provided by 6 global collaborators.

Participants in the prospective study were aged roughly 18 to 95 years, lived in under 30 United States geographic areas, and enrolled through a virtual design. Cohort assignment in the prospective study relied on participant-reported clinical history from a screening survey and a study questionnaire. Recovered participants in ImmuneRACE Cohort 3 were defined by two consecutive negative NP/OP PCR tests, clearance by a healthcare professional, or resolution of symptoms. In the prospective study, mobile phlebotomists collected whole blood, serum and a nasopharyngeal or oropharyngeal swab from each participant. Additional blood draws and questionnaires over an approximately two-month period could optionally be provided by prospective study participants. Before DNA extraction, prospective study blood samples were shipped either frozen or at room temperature. Turning to this clone: The antigen it binds to is not known. No base-level quality is on record; no much larger clone is a single base apart.

Study-wide conclusions, independent of this receptor: How much clinical and demographic metadata was included differed by source and by participant, and the metadata was provided uncurated.

The germline V and J ends show losses of 6 bases and 7 bases respectively, and no gene match explains 9 bases of the junction. From a lookup of the germline V gene (reference sequence), CDR1 and CDR2 are SEHNR and FQNEAQ. Counted from cysteine to phenylalanine, this CDR3 has 14 amino acids. Only the CDR3 region is kept as DNA, spanning 42 bases read in frame from base 1. The immunoSEQ Assay, a bias-controlled multiplex PCR, was used to amplify TCRbeta CDR3 regions from genomic DNA. The published analysis was carried out like this. The number of nucleated cells in each sample was estimated by amplification of reference gene primers within the assay. Sequence reads were collapsed and filtered to measure the absolute abundance of every unique TCRbeta CDR3 rearrangement. Productive Simpson clonality was computed per sample as the square root of Simpson's diversity index over productive rearrangements. The immuneACCESS repertoire file appears here via TCRdb, limited to in-frame rearrangements. These files lack a portion of the clones; in checked studies, under half of the deficit traces to unresolved V genes, and the cause of the others is not known. V and J calls and clone size are copied from that table; D and trimming were computed from the DNA. In all, the sample holds a few hundred thousand clones, and approximately 90% of those were seen once. Together, the top ten hold 5.5% to 6% of the sample.

This chain is built from TRBV7-9 and TRBJ2-1; 7 bases in between match TRBD1. The sample was PBMCs or T cells enriched from blood (not recorded which). The sequence was collected from a woman aged 25 to 39 who had recovered from COVID-19. The CDR3 reads as follows: CASRPGGWENEQFF. The sequenced DNA: TGTGCCAGCAGACCAGGGGGATGGGAGAATGAGCAGTTCTTC. This CDR3, with the reference TRBV7-9 and TRBJ2-1 proteins standing in past its ends, gives the full variable domain DTGVSQNPRHKITKRGQNVTFRCDPISEHNRLYWYRQTLGQGPEFLTYFQNEAQLEKSRLLSDRFSAERPKGSFSTLEIQRTEQGDSAMYLCASRPGGWENEQFFGPGTRLTVL.